This is a list of T cell receptor beta chains from one sample in a study of T cells in Graves' hyperthyroidism and ophthalmopathy. From the multiplex PCR reads, TCRdb called clonotypes with MiXCR, one entry per CDR3 protein. Here the sample spans tens of thousands of distinct CDR3 sequences, approximately 53% being singletons. Sequencing was performed on peripheral blood or thyroid tissue (not recorded which). These receptors were collected from a man younger than 35 with Graves' hyperthyroidism. The CDR3 runs from the conserved cysteine through the conserved F or W. D genes are given only for firm matches. For some rows the clone size is stated as once, few or many, or as a class when expanded; others skip it.

clone size	V gene	D gene	J gene	CDR3 DNA	CDR3 protein
.	TRBV10-2	.	TRBJ1-1	TGCGAGGACGGCATGAACACTGAAGCTTTCTTT	CEDGMNTEAFF
.	TRBV2	TRBD1	TRBJ1-6	TGTGCCAGCGCGTTCACCGGGCAGGGGGCGAATTCACCCCTCCACTTT	CASAFTGQGANSPLHF
many	TRBV9	.	TRBJ2-2	TGTGCCAGCAGCCTCCGGATTGACACCGGGGAGCTGTTTTTT	CASSLRIDTGELFF
few	TRBV4-1	TRBD1	TRBJ2-7	TGCGCCAGCAGCCAAGATCGGGGACAGGGTTACGAGCAGTACTTC	CASSQDRGQGYEQYF
.	TRBV20-1	.	TRBJ1-6	TGCAGTGCTGGAACTAGCGGGGGGGGGAGCTCCTATAATTCACCCCTCCACTTT	CSAGTSGGGSSYNSPLHF
.	TRBV2	TRBD1	TRBJ1-5	TGTGCCAGCAGTGGGGACAGGGGGCATGGACAGCCCCAGCATTTT	CASSGDRGHGQPQHF
.	TRBV5-1	TRBD1	TRBJ1-2	TGCGCCAGCAGCTTGGAGGGGGCAAACTATGGCTACACCTTC	CASSLEGANYGYTF
.	TRBV28	TRBD1	TRBJ1-2	TGTGCCAGCGTATCGGGACAGGGGGCCTATGGCTACACCTTC	CASVSGQGAYGYTF
many	TRBV15	.	TRBJ2-7	TGTGCCACCAGCATCTCGGGGGTCTACGAGCAGTACTTC	CATSISGVYEQYF
many	TRBV20-1	.	TRBJ1-5	TGCAGTGCCCGAACAGAATATAGCAATCAGCCCCAGCATTTT	CSARTEYSNQPQHF
.	TRBV28	.	TRBJ1-3	TGTGCCAGCAGTTTATCCCTGGACAGCTCTGGAAACACCATATATTTT	CASSLSLDSSGNTIYF
.	TRBV7-2	TRBD1	TRBJ1-6	TGTGCCAGCAGCGGTCGACAGGGCGCTTCACCCCTCCACTTT	CASSGRQGASPLHF
.	TRBV9	.	TRBJ2-5	TGTGCCGGTAGCGCGACAGTTTCGGAGACCCAGTACTTC	CAGSATVSETQYF
medium-sized	TRBV15	TRBD1	TRBJ1-1	TGTGCCACCTTATCTACAGGGGGCACTGAAGCTTTCTTT	CATLSTGGTEAFF
.	TRBV10-3	.	TRBJ1-3	TGTGCCATAATGGAGGCAAACTCTGGAAACACCATATATTTT	CAIMEANSGNTIYF
many	TRBV9	.	TRBJ2-2	TGTGCCAGCAGCGTACGACTCTCGGACGGGGAGCTGTTTTTT	CASSVRLSDGELFF
.	TRBV2	.	TRBJ1-6	TGTGCCAGCAGTGATAGGGTTAATTCACCCCTCCACTTT	CASSDRVNSPLHF
.	TRBV24-1	.	TRBJ2-2	TGTGCCACCAGTGATTCGGGAACGAACACCGGGGAGCTGTTTTTT	CATSDSGTNTGELFF
many	TRBV7-2	.	TRBJ1-5	TGTGCCAGCAGCTTTACCCCAATTCAGCAGCCCCAGCATTTT	CASSFTPIQQPQHF
.	TRBV10-3	.	TRBJ1-3	TGTGCCATGTCCTACAACTCTGGAAACACCATATATTTT	CAMSYNSGNTIYF
.	TRBV7-2	TRBD2	TRBJ2-7	TGTGCCAGCAGCCCTCCCTCTAGCGGCCTCTACGAGCAGTACTTC	CASSPPSSGLYEQYF
.	TRBV20-1	.	TRBJ2-7	TGCAGTGCTGTCTCCTACGAGCAGTACTTC	CSAVSYEQYF